The T cell receptor (beta chain) described here comes from a study of T cells after yellow fever vaccination. About the research overall: Any fraction with a low cell number was prepared using SMART-Seq v4 Ultra Low Input. Whole-study findings and limits: Most primary-vaccination clones recurred post-booster (just under 98% CD4, over 70% CD8). Overlap between CD4 and CD8 compartments was detected for a small share of clonotypes.

V lost 6 bases and J lost 6, with 17 bases in between. This CDR3 has 14 amino acids. Germline CDR1 and CDR2: MGHRA and YSYEKL. Generation of TCR cDNA used 5'RACE template switching (which added a universal primer site and UMIs). TCRdb reprocessed the 5' RACE reads with MiXCR, giving one entry per CDR3 protein. The sample has about 130,000 distinct CDR3 sequences; 8.9% are singletons. As concerns this clonotype: Its matching antigen is unknown.

The starting material was CD8+ T cells sorted from PBMCs, obtained on the day of the yellow fever booster vaccination. This rearrangement joins TRBV4-1 to TRBJ1-1, with a weak D call TRBD1 (6 bases). This clonotype originated in a man between 18 and 29 years old who received the YFV17D yellow fever vaccine. DNA for the CDR3: TGCGCCAGCAGATACAGGGACGCTGGGCCTGAAGCTTTCTTT. Its protein product is CASRYRDAGPEAFF.